This TCR beta chain is from a study of cytomegalovirus exposure and HLA in healthy donors. Researchers ran the PCR with 60 Vbeta and 13 Jbeta primers. Assay: immunoSEQ multiplex PCR; the TCRdb copy retains only in-frame clones and omits some. Of under 200,000 clones listed, around 80% are singletons. V was clipped by 1 base and J by 0 bases, with 14 bases between them. The V gene's germline CDR1 is SGHAT and CDR2 FQDESV (reference sequence). The CDR3 runs to 17 residues. The receptor was derived from a man in his forties in good health and CMV-seronegative. The sequenced material came from PBMCs. The J gene is TRBJ2-3, the V gene TRBV11-1; TRBD2 might be the D (6 bases). CDR3 sequence (DNA): TGTGCCAGCAGCTTAGGGGACTGGCTGAAGAGCACAGATACGCAGTATTTT. Translation gives CASSLGDWLKSTDTQYF.